Given below is one T cell receptor beta chain in context. Its antigen is still unknown. The sample holds no much larger clone one base away, and base qualities are not on file. The data are from a study of cytomegalovirus exposure and HLA in healthy donors (TCRdb year 2017). With respect to the entire study: In an earlier analysis of some 610 of the donors, less than 350 Gb of sequence data and some 100 million unique TCR beta sequences from about 179 million T cells were reported. Approximately 300 gigabases of sequencing data and 75 million to 85 million unique TCR sequences made up an early release that covered over 550 HLA-typed donors. The genetic ancestry cluster associated with self-reported Caucasian donors included around four fifths of the roughly 410 genotyped donors. The study aimed to test whether cataloging public T cell receptors could reveal signatures of past pathogen exposure. The study profiled the T cell repertoires of hundreds of subjects by immunosequencing and related them to cytomegalovirus serostatus. A separate validation cohort of about 110 different subjects was used in addition to the 666-subject first cohort. To predict cytomegalovirus infection status, the study combined high-throughput TCR immunosequencing, statistical association of individual TCRs with disease status, and machine learning. A later analysis re-analyzed previously published TCR beta repertoires from approximately 670 donors and added high-resolution HLA genotyping to study TCR occurrence patterns. Rather than drawing on any new phenotypic data, the later analysis identified candidate immune exposures from TCR beta sequences and the way those sequences occurred across donors. To decide whether each TCR beta V gene segment behaved as functional or pseudogenic, an earlier analysis of some 600 of the donors relied on high-throughput TCR beta sequencing. Donor age, sex, ethnicity and CMV serostatus were collected together with the repertoire data. In a later genetic analysis, genome-wide SNP genotypes for about three fifths of the 666 donors were used, and that subset was treated as a discovery cohort. Every discovery cohort repertoire had been produced on one sequencing platform. HLA typing covered class I and class II loci at four-digit resolution. The number of donors typed differed by locus, with roughly 629-640 for A, B, C, DRB1 and DQB1, 522 for DQA1, nearly 610 for DPA1, and some 440 for DPB1. Five DR-DQ haplotypes were treated as single units for association and clustering because of strong linkage in the cohort. Across around 400 genotyped donors of the cohort, an average of roughly 250,000 unique TCR beta nucleotide sequences per donor were sequenced, and 15% to 20% of those sequences were non-productive.

Findings and caveats that apply to the study as a whole: Seventeen rarely observed V segments, including chromosome 9 orphons, were excluded from the earlier analysis of some 590 of the donors because counts were too low. According to a later analysis, parvovirus B19, influenza, CMV and Epstein-Barr virus appeared linked to several top co-occurrence clusters. Only TCR beta chains were sequenced in this cohort, and the absence of alpha or paired-chain data limited detectable features. A cluster of highly shared sequence variants was judged likely to be a technical artifact of the sequencing pipeline. Because HLA typing was missing for some donors at each locus, association tests included only the typed subset. In vitro tests confirmed that a few of the cytomegalovirus-associated TCR beta chains recognize cytomegalovirus antigens. In a later analysis, TCR association rates were found to vary across HLA loci, with the most associated TCRs seen for DRB1 alleles and the fewest for HLA-C alleles. A further reported finding was that TCR beta sequences accurately predicted the HLA-A and HLA-B alleles for most subjects in the first cohort. An earlier analysis of several hundred of the donors showed that most TCR beta V segments appeared in productive rearrangements either about 87% or about 30% of the time, which broadly matched IMGT annotations. When HLA alleles, especially DR and DQ, strongly co-occurred, TCR associations were difficult to assign to individual alleles. In a later genetic analysis, fewer N-insertions in productive TCRs were reported among donors in an Asian-associated ancestry cluster than the roughly 700-donor mean. V-gene and J-gene trimming of TCR beta chains was associated with a missense DCLRE1C variant in a later genetic analysis, and the association was replicated in an independent cohort. Sequencing depth was assumed to be roughly uniform across donors in the presence/absence analyses, though that assumption may not hold. Most TCR sequences were observed very rarely across donors, whereas some public TCRs were present in many individuals. The 87-base-pair reads could not distinguish some IMGT-functional V segments, including TRBV6-2 and TRBV6-3, so those segments were excluded. The only immune exposure information available for the cohort was CMV serostatus. In a later analysis, HLA-associated TCR beta chains showed more clonal expansion and lower generation probabilities than non-associated chains that were equally common. In both the original and validation cohorts, the classifier was reported to diagnose cytomegalovirus status with high specificity and sensitivity. Most CMV-associated TCR beta chains appeared to be HLA-restricted in a later analysis, and the HLA associations seemed to be driven largely by CMV exposure. According to the authors, the approach could potentially be generalized to other disease states and immunological phenotypes. Linkage disequilibrium might explain the correlated functional status among segregating V segments, but an unknown experimental factor could not be ruled out. A later analysis associated 16,951 TCR beta sequences with specific HLA alleles at a false discovery rate of 0.05. The study gave a list of roughly 150 TCR beta chains associated with cytomegalovirus.

The cohort comprised 666 healthy bone marrow donors. At the time of sampling, all cohort members were nominally healthy, though unrecorded immune exposures were likely present. The donor was CMV seronegative and belonged to the group of 320 or so seronegative cohort members. Every donor gave a peripheral blood sample, and the peripheral blood mononuclear cells from that sample were used for TCR beta sequencing. The Qiagen DNeasy Blood Extraction Kit was used to extract genomic DNA from the blood cell samples. The trim is 5 bases for V and 4 bases for J, with a gap of 18 bases between the germline ends. The germline V gene yields SQVTM for CDR1 and ANQGSEA for CDR2. The CDR3 sequence holds 15 residues, the cysteine and phenylalanine included. The DNA shown is the 45-base CDR3, in frame from base 1. Library prep was done by the immunoSEQ multiplex PCR assay. A mixture of 60 forward primers for TCR Vbeta segments and 13 reverse primers for TCR Jbeta segments was used in the multiplex PCR. Amplification of the CDR3 region of rearranged TCR beta genes was performed with a multiplex PCR assay on genomic DNA. On the Illumina HiSeq System, the amplified TCR beta libraries were sequenced as 87-base-pair reads. The original methods were these. A later analysis tallied tens of millions of unique TCR beta chains across the 666 repertoires, and 10 million to 11 million of those chains were shared by two or more donors. A nearest-neighbor algorithm error-corrected the raw reads and collapsed the reads into unique sequences, merging closely related sequences to remove PCR and sequencing errors. V, D and J gene segments were assigned by aligning CDR3 sequences to IMGT reference sequences. For a sequence to be retained, a match of at least six nucleotides was required to both a V gene segment and a J gene segment. Rearrangements were classified as productive when the CDR3 lacked stop codons and remained in frame with V and J, and all other rearrangements were classified as non-productive. CDR3 was defined by IMGT convention, running from the second conserved V-encoded cysteine to the conserved J-encoded phenylalanine. The earlier analysis of about 590 of the donors excluded sequences that lacked an unambiguous match to a single V gene segment. In an earlier analysis of approximately 500 of the donors, a V segment was called functional when productive rearrangements were above 56.7%, and segregating when the standard deviation between donors exceeded 5%. To diagnose cytomegalovirus status from the catalog of TCR beta chain sequences, a statistical classification framework was built. In a later analysis, V and J genes were assigned by comparing TCR nucleotide sequences against IMGT/GENE-DB human TR gene sequences. The TCRdist pipeline was used in a later analysis to assign CDR3 sequences and most-parsimonious VDJ recombination scenarios. In a later analysis, each TCR beta chain was defined by its CDR3 amino acid sequence together with its V-gene family, and reads lacking a unique V-gene family were excluded. A later analysis removed nearly 600 highly shared, low-generation-probability nucleotide sequences to deal with suspected cross-contamination and a sequencing artifact. A later analysis calculated a clonal expansion index for each public chain from normalized within-repertoire ranks of inferred template counts. In a later analysis, generation probabilities were computed with a VDJ recombination model fitted to out-of-frame rearrangements, and the resulting probabilities were checked against IGoR. Hypergeometric tests were used in a later analysis to score TCR-TCR, TCR-HLA and TCR-CMV co-occurrence, with a repertoire-size bias correction applied to the TCR pairs. False discovery rates were estimated in a later analysis by permuting HLA or CMV assignments 20 times. In a later analysis, co-occurring TCRs were grouped using DBSCAN, and TCRdist sequence similarity was added for clustering within HLA-allele-positive subsets. Repertoires with fewer than 30,000 or more than 120,000 public chains were left out of co-occurrence clustering, as were about five repertoires with anomalous nucleotide sharing. In TCRdb, the immuneACCESS table is reduced to in-frame sequences with V and J assigned. These tables do not hold every clone; where another copy was compared, an unresolved V gene accounts for under half, and the others remain unexplained. V, J and clone size derive from that table, while D and trimming were established from the DNA sequence. Present in this sample are 150,000 or so clones, 60% to 85% of which were seen just once. The top ten hold 4% to 4.5% of the sample.

The material sequenced was PBMCs. The sequence came from a woman aged 40-49 years in good health and CMV-seronegative. The receptor chain draws on TRBV29-1 and TRBJ2-1, with a weak D call of TRBD2 (6 bases match). The DNA sequence is given as TGCAGCGTTTTTTTGGGTGCTAGCGAGTACAATGAGCAGTTCTTC. This gives the protein CSVFLGASEYNEQFF.